This T cell receptor beta chain was documented in a study of CXCR3-negative and CXCR3-positive naive CD8 T cells. Findings and caveats of the study: TRB CDR3 properties served as the basis for inferring TCR strength, and surface CD5 was comparable between naive subsets. Naive CXCR3-positive and CXCR3-negative cells shared similar TRBV-TRBJ usage, unlike memory cells.

5' RACE with UMI labels generated the TRB cDNA libraries. TCRdb re-analyzed the 5' RACE reads; it lists each CDR3 protein once, without DNA. The clone table shows more than 35,000 distinct CDR3 sequences, with the ten largest holding about 14%. Points on this clonotype: Its target is not known.

This clonotype was sampled from a human donor in good health. Some clones in this sample may be carry-over from other donors' samples. The specimen sequenced was memory CD8+ T cells from blood.

The CDR3 sequence is CASSPPGGDETQYF. The chain recombines TRBV28 with TRBJ2-5; checking the TCRdb D call of TRBD1 is not possible without DNA. This CDR3 spans 14 amino acids. Germline values: CDR1 MDHEN, CDR2 SYDVKM.